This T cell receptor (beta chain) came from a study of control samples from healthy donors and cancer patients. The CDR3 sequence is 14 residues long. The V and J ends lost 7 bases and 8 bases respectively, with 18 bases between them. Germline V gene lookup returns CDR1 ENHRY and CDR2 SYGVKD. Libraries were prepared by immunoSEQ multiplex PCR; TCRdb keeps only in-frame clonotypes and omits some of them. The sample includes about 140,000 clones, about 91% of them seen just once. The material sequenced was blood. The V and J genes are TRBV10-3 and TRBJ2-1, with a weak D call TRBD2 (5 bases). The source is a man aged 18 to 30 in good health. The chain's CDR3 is CAINLGPGKDEQFF. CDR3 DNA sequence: TGTGCCATCAATCTTGGGCCGGGGAAGGATGAGCAGTTCTTC.